The next 26 T cell receptor beta chains were all read from a single sample in a study of cytomegalovirus exposure and HLA in healthy donors. The PCR used 60 Vbeta and 13 Jbeta primers. Profiled with immunoSEQ multiplex PCR; TCRdb holds only in-frame clones, not every one. Here the sample table reports 130,000 to 150,000 clones. The sample comprised PBMCs. The receptors come from a man aged 40-55 years in good health and CMV-seronegative.

The CDR3 DNA follows: TGTGCCAGCAGCTTAGCGCTAAGCGGGATTACGCAGTATTTT. Translation: CASSLALSGITQYF. The genes are TRBV11-1 and TRBJ2-3; 7 positions agree with TRBD2. This CDR3 is built from 14 residues. In germline, CDR1 is SGHAT, CDR2 FQDESV (reference sequence). The junction had 5 bases not matched to a gene; V was cut back by 0 bases and J by 8 bases.

The chain joins TRBV6-6 to TRBJ1-1, with a possible D match to TRBD1 (5 bases). Germline CDR1 reads MNHNY; CDR2 reads SVGAGI (reference sequence). CDR3 size: 13 residues. The V end was cut by 6 bases, the J end by 4 bases, with 12 bases between. CDR3 DNA sequence: TGTGCCAGCAGCCGGGGGATCGCCACTGAAGCTTTCTTT. Translating gives CASSRGIATEAFF.

The chain links TRBV6-1 to TRBJ1-2; D is unclear. The V end was cut by 3 bases, the J end by 1 base, with 6 bases between. Germline-derived CDR1 and CDR2 are MNHNS and SASEGT. This CDR3 is built from 13 residues. The CDR3, as DNA: TGTGCCAGCAGTGAGTACATTAACTATGGCTACACCTTC. Its protein is CASSEYINYGYTF.

This chain joins TRBV28 and TRBJ1-6; D perhaps matches TRBD1 (6 bases). Trimming removed 4 bases at V and 8 bases at J, with 15 bases between. Looked up from germline, CDR1 is MDHEN and CDR2 is SYDVKM. CDR3 length: 15 residues. The CDR3 bases are TGTGCCAGCAGTTCCGGGCAGGGGATCCATTCACCCCTCCACTTT. Protein product: CASSSGQGIHSPLHF.

The chain links TRBV5-5 to TRBJ2-3, with 8 bases matching TRBD1. V gave up 3 bases and J gave up 2 bases; unmatched junction bases: 8. In germline, CDR1 is SGHKS, CDR2 YYEKEE (reference sequence). There are 16 residues in the CDR3. As DNA, the CDR3 is TGTGCCAGCAGCTCTCAGGGGGCTGTCCCCACAGATACGCAGTATTTT. Protein product: CASSSQGAVPTDTQYF.

The J gene is TRBJ2-5, the V gene TRBV5-1; tentative D call: TRBD2 (6 bases). The CDR3 runs 14 residues. V was trimmed by 4 bases and J by 2 bases, leaving 12 bases between them. CDR1 is SGHRS and CDR2 is YFSETQ in the germline V gene. The CDR3 sequence: CASSLGLRQETQYF. CDR3 coding DNA: TGCGCCAGCAGCCTGGGACTTAGACAAGAGACCCAGTACTTC.

V and J are TRBV5-1 and TRBJ2-3, with TRBD2 matching over 16 bases. J lost 6 bases, V lost 3 bases, and 10 bases had no gene match. Germline lookup yields CDR1 SGHRS and CDR2 YFSETQ. CDR3 length: 18 amino acids. CDR3 sequence: CASSSPGTSGGGTDTQYF. CDR3 in DNA: TGCGCCAGCAGCTCCCCTGGGACTAGCGGGGGGGGTACGGATACGCAGTATTTT. The whole variable domain, remainder taken from reference TRBV5-1 and TRBJ2-3, is KAGVTQTPRYLIKTRGQQVTLSCSPISGHRSVSWYQQTPGQGLQFLFEYFSETQRNKGNFPGRFSGRQFSNSRSEMNVSTLELGDSALYLCASSSPGTSGGGTDTQYFGPGTRLTVL.

J is TRBJ2-7 and V is TRBV5-1; 9 bases map to TRBD1. V dropped 2 bases and J dropped 5; count of bases not matched to a gene: 11. This CDR3 has 16 residues. The germline gives CDR1 SGHRS, CDR2 YFSETQ. CDR3: CASSFEPGQGINEQYF. The CDR3 nucleotides read TGCGCCAGCAGCTTTGAGCCGGGACAGGGAATCAACGAGCAGTACTTC.

The rearrangement links TRBV19 to TRBJ1-1; possibly TRBD1 for D (6 bases). This CDR3 is 19 amino acids long. Trimming left V 5 bases short and J 0 bases short, with 25 bases between. Germline loops: CDR1 LNHDA, CDR2 SQIVND (reference sequence). The CDR3 DNA sequence: TGTGCCAGTAGTCCTTTACCGGGACAACGAAGGGTTATGAACACTGAAGCTTTCTTT. Encoded protein: CASSPLPGQRRVMNTEAFF. Using reference TRBV19 and TRBJ1-1 for the parts outside the CDR3, the full variable domain is DGGITQSPKYLFRKEGQNVTLSCEQNLNHDAMYWYRQDPGQGLRLIYYSQIVNDFQKGDIAEGYSVSREKKESFPLTVTSAQKNPTAFYLCASSPLPGQRRVMNTEAFFGQGTRLTVV.

The chain couples TRBV11-1 to TRBJ2-7; 9 bases line up with TRBD2. This CDR3 has 14 residues. CDR1 is SGHAT and CDR2 is FQDESV in the germline V gene (reference sequence). V trimming: 4 bases; J trimming: 5 bases; junction bases outside the gene matches: 6. The DNA of the CDR3 is TGTGCCAGCAGCTGGCGGGGGGGTGTCAACGAGCAGTACTTC. Translation gives CASSWRGGVNEQYF.

This rearrangement joins TRBV9 to TRBJ2-3; TRBD2 might be the D (5 bases). In germline, CDR1 is SGDLS, CDR2 YYNGEE. This CDR3 region has 17 residues. The V end was cut by 4 bases, the J end by 1 base, with 19 bases between. CDR3 nucleotide sequence: TGTGCCAGCAGCCCCCGGGCCAGTGGACTGGGCACAGATACGCAGTATTTT. Translation: CASSPRASGLGTDTQYF.

The chain combines TRBV5-6 with TRBJ1-5; D not resolved. CDR3 length: 18 amino acids. Trimming cost V 0 bases and J 6 bases, with 22 bases left between them. Germline-derived CDR1 and CDR2 are SGHDT and YYEEEE. CDR3 amino acids: CASSLAGRRTVDRQPQHF. For the CDR3, the DNA is TGTGCCAGCAGCTTGGCCGGGAGGAGGACGGTGGATCGTCAGCCCCAGCATTTT.

The chain links TRBV7-2 to TRBJ2-7; D is perhaps TRBD1 (6 bases). The V gene's germline CDR1 is SGHTA and CDR2 FQGNSA. Trimming shortened V by 5 bases and J by 6 bases, and 8 bases separated the two germline ends. CDR3 size: 11 residues. The CDR3 nucleotides read TGTGCCAGCAGCACAGGGCCCGAGCAGTACTTC. Its translation: CASSTGPEQYF.

V and J are TRBV5-4 and TRBJ2-7, with D unresolved. The length of the CDR3 is 15 residues. V was pared by 0 bases and J by 0 bases, with 10 bases between. Looked up from germline, CDR1 is SGHNT and CDR2 is YYREEE (reference sequence). CDR3: CASSLDRGSSYEQYF. The CDR3 nucleotides read TGTGCCAGCAGCTTGGACCGTGGCAGCTCCTACGAGCAGTACTTC.

The chain employs TRBV5-1 and TRBJ1-4, with D unresolved. Germline V gene sequence: CDR1 SGHRS, CDR2 YFSETQ. Between the trimmed V and J ends, which lost 4 bases and 8 bases, there was a span of 18 bases. The length of the CDR3 is 15 residues. The CDR3 protein is CASSPEGRSWEKLFF. The DNA of the CDR3 is TGCGCCAGCAGCCCGGAAGGGAGGTCTTGGGAAAAACTGTTTTTT.

About this clone itself: A junction end diverges from the germline sequence, so it may reflect a read error. The rearrangement links TRBV6-6 to TRBJ1-5; 7 bases fit TRBD1. The CDR3 loop spans 15 amino acids. The germline V gene encodes CDR1 MNHNY and CDR2 SVGAGI (reference sequence). The CDR3 nucleotides are TGTGCCAGCAGCAAGGGGGCGGGTAGCAATCGGCCCCAGCATTTT. The encoded protein is CASSKGAGSNRPQHF.

This chain connects TRBV27 to TRBJ1-5; 7 positions agree with TRBD1. The CDR3 contains 15 residues. CDR1 is MNHEY, CDR2 SMNVEV, per germline (reference sequence). Trimming took 5 bases from V and 7 from J; bases not matched to a gene: 11. For the CDR3, the DNA is TGTGCCAGCAGTCCCTTGACAGGGAATAGGCAGCCCCAGCATTTT. Translated, it gives CASSPLTGNRQPQHF.

The gene calls are TRBV29-1 and TRBJ2-3; TRBD2 aligns across 13 bases. After removal of 4 bases from V and 5 bases from J, the junction contained 3 bases not matched to a gene. CDR3 length equals 14 residues. Germline CDR1 reads SQVTM; CDR2 reads ANQGSEA. CDR3 region: CSVVGLAGLDTQYF. The CDR3 DNA sequence: TGCAGCGTTGTGGGACTAGCGGGATTAGATACGCAGTATTTT.

The rearrangement uses TRBV5-4 and TRBJ2-5; TRBD1 aligns across 8 bases. V was clipped by 0 bases and J by 5 bases; unmatched bases: 3. CDR1 and CDR2 (germline): SGHNT, YYREEE (reference sequence). The CDR3 has 14 amino acids. CDR3 region: CASSLGRGLETQYF. The CDR3 nucleotides are TGTGCCAGCAGCTTGGGCAGGGGGCTGGAGACCCAGTACTTC.

The rearrangement uses TRBV11-3 and TRBJ2-7; D not certain. Per the germline V gene, CDR1 is SGHNT and CDR2 is YENEEA. V lost 1 base to trimming and J lost 6 bases, with 7 bases between them. CDR3 length: 12 residues. As DNA, the CDR3 is TGTGCCAGCAGCTTAGGATCGGGCGAGCAGTACTTC. Its protein product is CASSLGSGEQYF.

This chain uses TRBV28 with TRBJ1-5, with 7 bases fitting TRBD1. Germline V gene lookup returns CDR1 MDHEN and CDR2 SYDVKM. The CDR3 contains 15 residues. The V gene end was trimmed by 6 bases and the J gene end by 0 bases; junction bases not matched to a gene: 5. Written as DNA, the CDR3 is TGTGCCAGCAGACGGGACAGTTTTAGCAATCAGCCCCAGCATTTT. This translates into CASRRDSFSNQPQHF.

The rearrangement uses TRBV7-2 and TRBJ2-5, with 8 nucleotides matching TRBD2. Trimming at V came to 1 base and at J to 5 bases, leaving 6 bases not matched to a gene. This CDR3 region has 15 residues. In germline, CDR1 is SGHTA, CDR2 FQGNSA. DNA for the CDR3: TGTGCCAGCAGCTTAGACGGGGGGGTAGGCGAGACCCAGTACTTC. Translation: CASSLDGGVGETQYF. Looking up the rest from reference TRBV7-2 and TRBJ2-5 gives the full variable domain: GAGVSQSPSNKVTEKGKDVELRCDPISGHTALYWYRQSLGQGLEFLIYFQGNSAPDKSGLPSDRFSAERTGGSVSTLTIQRTQQEDSAVYLCASSLDGGVGETQYFGPGTRLLVL.

The rearrangement joins TRBV2 to TRBJ2-6; the D gene is possibly TRBD1 (6 bases). V was clipped by 8 bases and J by 4 bases, with 9 bases between them. Looked up from germline, CDR1 is SNHLY and CDR2 is FYNNEI. This CDR3 contains 13 residues. The CDR3 region has the DNA TGTGCCAGCGCAGGGGACGGGGCCAACGTCCTGACTTTC. It encodes CASAGDGANVLTF.

The V gene is TRBV7-2, the J gene TRBJ2-5, with 11 bases lining up with TRBD1. Germline-derived CDR1 and CDR2 are SGHTA and FQGNSA. The ends lost 2 bases at V and 5 bases at J; junction bases unmatched: 7. CDR3 size: 16 residues. This CDR3 is CASSLTGQGGRETQYF. CDR3 in DNA: TGTGCCAGCAGCTTAACGGGACAGGGGGGACGGGAGACCCAGTACTTC.

The chain is built from TRBV5-1 and TRBJ2-3; maybe TRBD1 (5 bases). The V gene's germline CDR1 is SGHRS and CDR2 YFSETQ. V lost 8 bases, J lost 4 bases, and 11 bases lay in between. The CDR3 runs 12 residues. CDR3 sequence reads: CASGTRADTQYF. For the CDR3, the DNA is TGCGCCAGTGGCACCAGGGCAGATACGCAGTATTTT.

V is TRBV5-1 and J is TRBJ2-6; TRBD1 is a possible D gene (5 bases). The CDR3 is 15 amino acids. CDR1 is SGHRS, CDR2 YFSETQ, per germline. V lost 4 bases, J lost 2 bases, and 10 bases lay in between. In DNA, the CDR3 is TGCGCCAGCAGCCCAGACAGACCTGGGGCCAACGTCCTGACTTTC. As protein: CASSPDRPGANVLTF.